This TCR beta chain was captured by sequencing in a study of T cell responses to AZD1222 COVID-19 vaccine. The data were produced by immunoSEQ multiplex PCR, yet TCRdb's version contains in-frame clones alone and is incomplete. The data contain 20,000 to 25,000 clones, around 82% of them seen just once; the ten biggest clones take up around 40%. Per germline, CDR1 SGDLS and CDR2 YYNGEE. The CDR3 is made up of 18 amino acids. V shed 0 bases, J shed 7 bases, and the junction held 14 bases outside the gene matches. General study results and limits: Baseline testing showed seropositivity in only a handful of AZD1222 recipients.

Regarding this clone: Antigen unknown.

V and J are TRBV9 and TRBJ2-1; TRBD1 matches at 9 bases. This specimen consisted of peripheral blood, obtained on day 0 of AZD1222 vaccination. This receptor was taken from an adult in good health. The CDR3 spells CASSVGLMVGQGVNEQFF. In DNA, the CDR3 is TGTGCCAGCAGCGTAGGGTTGATGGTGGGACAGGGTGTAAATGAGCAGTTCTTC.